The T cell receptor beta chain described here comes from a study of T cells after yellow fever vaccination. Study-wide context: Preparation used SMART-Seq v4 Ultra Low Input for the low-cell-number fractions.

Template switching by 5'RACE produced TCR cDNA, adding a universal primer site and UMIs. TCRdb independently ran MiXCR on the 5' RACE reads; one entry per CDR3 protein. Here the sample spans roughly 60,000 distinct CDR3 sequences, 7.1% being singletons. The receptor was derived from a man between 18 and 29 years old who received the YFV17D yellow fever vaccine. The sample consisted of CD8+ T cells sorted from PBMCs, taken on the day of the first yellow fever vaccination.

Here the CDR3 DNA reads TGCGCCAGCAGCCGATTCCGGGGTCGCAATCAGCCCCAGCATTTT. This sequence encodes CASSRFRGRNQPQHF. The rearrangement uses TRBV4-3 and TRBJ1-5, with D unclear. V was pared by 4 bases and J by 2 bases, with 12 bases between. The germline V gene has CDR1 LGHNA and CDR2 YSLEER. There are 15 residues in the CDR3.